The 27 T cell receptor beta chains listed next were all sequenced from one sample in a study of vaccination and CD4 T cells after COVID-19. Scientists ran DNA taken from cultured CD4+ T cells through the Oncomine TCR Beta short-read assay for sequencing. Using its own MiXCR run on the PCR reads, TCRdb lists one record per CDR3 protein. The sample lists 11,000 to 15,000 distinct CDR3 sequences; about 30% were seen once. The antigens these receptors bind are not known. As for treatment: roughly ten-day PBMC culture with coronavirus spike peptide pools or control peptides (ViraFEST assay). Sequences were obtained from cultured CD4+ T cells from blood. The receptor set was obtained from a human donor with COVID-19.

This clonotype was counted a few times. The chain uses TRBV11-2 and TRBJ1-5, with unresolved D. CDR3 length equals 14 residues. Trimming pared 1 base from V and 4 bases from J, leaving 8 bases between. From germline, CDR1 is SGHAT and CDR2 FQNNGV. The CDR3 region is CASSLGQINQPQHF. The CDR3 DNA sequence: TGTGCCAGCAGCTTAGGCCAGATAAATCAGCCCCAGCATTTT.

The V and J genes are TRBV6-2 or TRBV6-3 and TRBJ2-1, with 8 nucleotides matching TRBD2. V shed 0 bases and J 9 bases; nucleotides not matched to a gene: 4. The CDR3 has 14 amino acids. Per germline, CDR1 MNHEY and CDR2 SVGEGT. CDR3 DNA: TGTGCCAGCAGTTACTCTAGCGGGGTCTTTGAGCAGTTCTTC. Translation: CASSYSSGVFEQFF.

The chain is built from TRBV29-1 and TRBJ1-1; 9 bases fit TRBD1. Per germline, CDR1 SQVTM and CDR2 ANQGSEA. V was clipped by 6 bases and J by 3 bases; unmatched bases: 11. The CDR3 totals 15 residues. CDR3 in DNA: TGCAGCGTGTCGGGGGGGACAGGGAAGTACACTGAAGCTTTCTTT. Translation: CSVSGGTGKYTEAFF.

This clonotype occurred a few times. The rearrangement links TRBV2 to TRBJ1-5; a weak D match, TRBD1 (5 bases). CDR3 length: 15 amino acids. The V end was cut by 8 bases, the J end by 0 bases, with 14 bases between. Looked up from germline, CDR1 is SNHLY and CDR2 is FYNNEI. Written as DNA, the CDR3 is TGTGCCAGCTGTAGGGACCCCAATAGCAATCAGCCCCAGCATTTT. Residues: CASCRDPNSNQPQHF.

The chain carries TRBV5-1 and TRBJ2-1, with a weak D call TRBD2 (5 bases). Looked up from germline, CDR1 is SGHRS and CDR2 is YFSETQ. Between the trimmed V and J ends, which lost 4 bases and 2 bases, there was a span of 19 bases. This CDR3 region has 17 residues. The CDR3 reads CASSVRQGTRAYNEQFF. CDR3 in DNA: TGCGCCAGCAGCGTCCGCCAAGGAACTAGGGCCTACAATGAGCAGTTCTTC.

The count of this clonotype is one. DNA of the CDR3: TGTGCCAGCAGTAATTTTGGACTAGCGGGGGGGGACGGGGCCAACGTCCTGACTTTC. Protein sequence: CASSNFGLAGGDGANVLTF. The chain has TRBV6-1 and TRBJ2-6; TRBD2 agrees at 15 bases. Germline CDR1 reads MNHNS; CDR2 reads SASEGT. The CDR3 runs 19 residues. V shed 5 bases, J shed 4 bases, and the junction held 9 bases outside the gene matches.

The chain is built from TRBV6-5 and TRBJ1-2; D gene ambiguous. Germline CDR1 and CDR2: MNHEY and SVGAGI. The CDR3 totals 13 residues. Trimming took off 2 bases at V and 8 bases at J, with 12 bases between the two ends. This chain's CDR3 is CASSYTGEWGYTF. CDR3 in DNA: TGTGCCAGCAGTTACACCGGAGAATGGGGCTACACCTTC.

The V and J genes are TRBV5-8 and TRBJ1-1; D remains unclear. Germline lookup yields CDR1 SGHTS and CDR2 YDEGEE. V was pared by 5 bases and J by 2 bases, with 13 bases between. CDR3 length: 14 residues. The CDR3 nucleotides read TGTGCCAGCAGTCCTGTTGGAGTAAACACTGAAGCTTTCTTT. It specifies CASSPVGVNTEAFF.

This clonotype appeared a few times. CDR3 sequence reads: CASSKGQINQPQHF. The CDR3 DNA is TGTGCCAGTAGTAAGGGACAGATCAATCAGCCCCAGCATTTT. J is TRBJ1-5 and V is TRBV19; 7 bases map to TRBD1. The V gene end was trimmed by 4 bases and the J gene end by 3 bases; junction bases not matched to a gene: 3. The CDR3 sequence is 14 residues long. In germline, CDR1 is LNHDA, CDR2 SQIVND (reference sequence).

This clonotype was counted only a few times. The genes are TRBV6-1 and TRBJ1-2, with D tentatively TRBD1 (6 bases). V was cut by 2 bases and J by 2 bases, with 9 bases left in between. Germline V CDR1 and CDR2: MNHNS, SASEGT. The CDR3 is 14 residues long. The chain's CDR3 is CASSETGPNYGYTF. Here the CDR3 DNA reads TGTGCCAGCAGTGAAACAGGGCCGAACTATGGCTACACCTTC.

This clonotype was found a few times. The chain uses TRBV2 and TRBJ1-2, with a tentative D call TRBD1 (5 bases). The CDR3 has 14 amino acids. CDR1 is SNHLY, CDR2 FYNNEI, per germline. V lost 10 bases, J lost 5 bases, and 20 bases lay in between. The CDR3 here is CATLGTYMKYGYTF. DNA for the CDR3: TGTGCCACCCTGGGGACCTACATGAAGTATGGCTACACCTTC. Complete variable domain (other parts from reference TRBV2 and TRBJ1-2): EPEVTQTPSHQVTQMGQEVILRCVPISNHLYFYWYRQILGQKVEFLVSFYNNEISEKSEIFDDQFSVERPDGSNFTLKIRSTKLEDSAMYFCATLGTYMKYGYTFGSGTRLTVV.

The chain carries TRBV20-1 and TRBJ2-3, with 11 bases fitting TRBD2. CDR3 length equals 18 residues. V trimming: 1 base; J trimming: 0 bases; junction bases outside the gene matches: 9. Germline-derived CDR1 and CDR2 are DFQATT and SNEGSKA (reference sequence). The CDR3 reads CSARGLRTSGRSTDTQYF. The CDR3 DNA reads as TGCAGTGCTAGAGGTCTGCGGACTAGCGGGCGAAGCACAGATACGCAGTATTTT.

The chain has TRBV11-2 and TRBJ1-5, with D perhaps TRBD1 (6 bases). Between the trimmed V and J ends, which lost 5 bases and 6 bases, there was a span of 17 bases. Germline lookup yields CDR1 SGHAT and CDR2 FQNNGV. There are 15 residues in the CDR3. As DNA, the CDR3 is TGTGCCAGCAGCGTTGGGCGGGGGGGCGGTCAGCCCCAGCATTTT. Translated: CASSVGRGGGQPQHF.

The rearrangement links TRBV24-1 to TRBJ2-1; weak D call: TRBD2 (7 bases). The CDR3 runs to 18 residues. Germline lookup yields CDR1 KGHDR and CDR2 SFDVKD. V dropped 0 bases and J dropped 0 bases, with 14 bases sitting between them. CDR3 sequence reads: CATSDLWGGLGSYNEQFF. The DNA of the CDR3 is TGTGCCACCAGTGATTTGTGGGGGGGGCTCGGCTCCTACAATGAGCAGTTCTTC.

This clonotype was counted between two and nine times. The J gene is TRBJ1-1, the V gene TRBV21-1; the D call in the table, TRBD1, was not verified against the DNA. TRBV21-1 is a pseudogene locus. CDR3 length: 11 amino acids. The CDR3 DNA reads TGTGCCAGCAGCACGGGCGCTGAAGCTTTCTTT. Translation gives CASSTGAEAFF.

The chain combines TRBV19 with TRBJ2-7, with TRBD2 matching over 9 bases. The CDR3 extends over 14 amino acids. The germline V gene has CDR1 LNHDA and CDR2 SQIVND (reference sequence). The ends lost 6 bases at V and 1 base at J; junction bases unmatched: 4. The CDR3 sequence: CASSLAGPSYEQYF. CDR3 in DNA: TGTGCCAGTAGCCTAGCGGGGCCGTCCTACGAGCAGTACTTC.

The genes are TRBV15 and TRBJ1-5; 7 bases match TRBD1. Germline assignment: CDR1 LNHNV and CDR2 YYDKDF (reference sequence). The trim removed 5 bases at V and 1 base at J, leaving 5 bases unmatched. The CDR3 sequence is 15 residues long. CDR3 DNA: TGTGCCACCAGCCCCGGGACAGAAAGCAATCAGCCCCAGCATTTT. It is translated as CATSPGTESNQPQHF.

The rearrangement joins TRBV7-6 to TRBJ2-1; D tentatively fits TRBD1 or TRBD2 (5 bases each). Germline CDR1 SGHVS, CDR2 FNYEAQ. V lost 8 bases and J lost 6, with 23 bases in between. There are 16 residues in the CDR3. CDR3 loop: CASGSVGAGGPNEQFF. DNA of the CDR3: TGTGCCAGCGGCTCCGTAGGGGCTGGGGGTCCCAATGAGCAGTTCTTC. Using reference TRBV7-6 and TRBJ2-1 for the parts outside the CDR3, the full variable domain is GAGVSQSPRYKVTKRGQDVALRCDPISGHVSLYWYRQALGQGPEFLTYFNYEAQQDKSGLPNDRFSAERPEGSISTLTIQRTEQRDSAMYRCASGSVGAGGPNEQFFGPGTRLTVL.

The chain has TRBV2 and TRBJ2-5; D is perhaps TRBD1 (5 bases). The CDR3 extends over 15 amino acids. Trimming took off 0 bases at V and 5 bases at J, with 13 bases between the two ends. From germline, CDR1 is SNHLY and CDR2 FYNNEI. CDR3 amino acids: CASSEARQSVETQYF. CDR3 sequence (DNA): TGTGCCAGCAGTGAAGCTCGACAGTCGGTGGAGACCCAGTACTTC.

This clonotype was picked up a small number of times. The V call is TRBV19, the J call TRBJ1-1; 7 nucleotides match TRBD1. This CDR3 has 16 amino acids. Trimming cost V 3 bases and J 4 bases; bases outside gene matches: 11. Germline assignment: CDR1 LNHDA and CDR2 SQIVND (reference sequence). The CDR3 region is CASSISGARGGTEAFF. The CDR3 bases are TGTGCCAGTAGTATTTCGGGGGCCAGGGGGGGCACTGAAGCTTTCTTT.

This chain joins TRBV6-2 or TRBV6-3 and TRBJ2-7, with 9 nucleotides matching TRBD1. The CDR3 length is 13 residues. Germline trimming cut 6 bases from V and 5 bases from J; bases unmatched to any gene: 5. Looked up from germline, CDR1 is MNHEY and CDR2 is SVGEGT. The CDR3 DNA reads as TGTGCCAGCAGGTTGACAGGGGGGGACGAGCAGTACTTC. It codes for CASRLTGGDEQYF.

CDR3 nucleotides: TGTGCCAGCAGCTCGACTAGTGTCCGGGAGACCCAGTACTTC. Its translation: CASSSTSVRETQYF. This chain links TRBV6-1 with TRBJ2-5; possibly TRBD2 for D (6 bases). CDR1 is MNHNS and CDR2 is SASEGT in the germline V gene. There are 14 residues in the CDR3. With 6 bases removed from V and 5 bases from J, the gap between germline ends came to 16 bases.

The CDR3 bases are TGTGCCAGCAGTTCCCCGGGACTACCCTACGAGCAGTACTTC. Protein sequence: CASSSPGLPYEQYF. The genes are TRBV27 and TRBJ2-7; 7 nucleotides line up with TRBD2. Trimming cost V 4 bases and J 2 bases; bases outside gene matches: 5. The CDR3 totals 14 residues. CDR1 and CDR2 (germline): MNHEY, SMNVEV (reference sequence).

This clonotype was counted a few times. The V gene is TRBV24-1, the J gene TRBJ2-1, with 8 bases identical to TRBD2. CDR1 is KGHDR and CDR2 is SFDVKD in the germline V gene. The CDR3 consists of 15 residues. Germline trimming cut 7 bases from V and 7 bases from J; bases unmatched to any gene: 11. In DNA, the CDR3 is TGTGCCACCAGCGAGTCCGGGGGGGTAGGGAATGAGCAGTTCTTC. It is translated as CATSESGGVGNEQFF.

The chain employs TRBV28 and TRBJ2-3, with TRBD2 as a possible D gene (5 bases). The germline V gene encodes CDR1 MDHEN and CDR2 SYDVKM. Trimming cost V 5 bases and J 0 bases, with 12 bases left between them. The CDR3 is 15 amino acids. The CDR3 loop reads CASSRLSGSTDTQYF. The CDR3 DNA sequence: TGTGCCAGCAGTCGGTTGAGCGGCAGCACAGATACGCAGTATTTT.

Sample share makes this clonotype medium-sized. The V and J genes are TRBV24-1 and TRBJ1-2; 12 nucleotides match TRBD1. CDR3 length: 18 amino acids. Germline V gene sequence: CDR1 KGHDR, CDR2 SFDVKD. The trim removed 4 bases at V and 3 bases at J, leaving 11 bases unmatched. CDR3 protein: CATSDFPGTGGAYYGYTF. The CDR3 DNA follows: TGTGCCACCAGTGACTTTCCCGGGACAGGGGGCGCGTACTATGGCTACACCTTC.

CDR3 nucleotides: TGTGCCAGCAGTTCGACCGGGACACTACCAGGATATGGCTACACCTTC. This gives the protein CASSSTGTLPGYGYTF. V usage is TRBV27 and J usage is TRBJ1-2, with a tentative D call TRBD1 (6 bases). V lost 4 bases, J lost 5 bases, and 20 bases lay in between. Germline CDR1 MNHEY, CDR2 SMNVEV (reference sequence). This CDR3 contains 16 residues.